This T cell receptor beta chain originates from a study of cytomegalovirus exposure and HLA in healthy donors. Study as a whole: HLA-typed donors were the source of about 85 million unique TCRs held in an early data release. General observations from the study: Productive status was seen about 90% or about 30% of the time for most TCR beta V segments in an earlier analysis. Cytomegalovirus status was reportedly diagnosed by the classifier with high sensitivity and specificity.

This clone appeared a few times. What it recognizes is unknown. 60 Vbeta and 13 Jbeta primers were used in PCR. Only in-frame clones appear in the TCRdb table, and some are missing; sequencing was by immunoSEQ multiplex PCR. This sample yields roughly 180,000 clones, of which 9.5% are seen a single time; 1% to 1.5% belongs to the top ten. The CDR3 length is 14 residues. V lost 5 bases, J lost 4 bases, and 14 bases lay in between. CDR1 is MNHNS, CDR2 SASEGT, per germline. This chain links TRBV6-1 with TRBJ1-2, with D possibly matching TRBD1 (6 bases). The sequenced sample was PBMCs. The origin of this receptor is a woman aged 30 to 39 in good health and CMV-seropositive. The CDR3 spells CASSPRTASYGYTF. Here the CDR3 DNA reads TGTGCCAGCAGTCCCCGGACAGCCAGCTATGGCTACACCTTC.